The 10 T cell receptor beta chains below all came from one sample that was sequenced in a study of control samples from healthy donors and cancer patients. Sequencing used immunoSEQ multiplex PCR; TCRdb keeps in-frame clones, though not all of them. In the table there are around 120,000 clones, around 89% of which are singletons. The source material was blood. These receptors were taken from a woman aged 70-85 years in good health.

V and J are TRBV24-1 and TRBJ1-1, with D possibly TRBD1 on 5 matching bases. Germline V gene lookup returns CDR1 KGHDR and CDR2 SFDVKD. The CDR3 contains 12 residues. Trimming took 9 bases from V and 1 from J, leaving 8 bases between them. CDR3 region: CATWDGNTEAFF. The DNA of the CDR3 is TGTGCCACCTGGGACGGGAACACTGAAGCTTTCTTT.

This clone was detected once. The V call is TRBV7-8, the J call TRBJ1-5; D is possibly TRBD1 (6 bases). Per germline, CDR1 SGHVS and CDR2 FQNEAQ. With 5 bases removed from V and 3 bases from J, the gap between germline ends came to 29 bases. This CDR3 is built from 20 residues. Here the CDR3 DNA reads TGTGCCAGCAGCCATCACATAACCGGAGGGGGACGGAACCTCAATCAGCCCCAGCATTTT. It translates to CASSHHITGGGRNLNQPQHF.

This clone was detected once. The chain carries TRBV9 and TRBJ2-2, with 7 positions matching TRBD2. CDR3 length: 16 amino acids. Germline V gene data show CDR1 as SGDLS and CDR2 as YYNGEE. V was clipped by 2 bases and J by 4 bases; unmatched bases: 8. The CDR3 reads CASSVVGGGATGELFF. The CDR3 nucleotides read TGTGCCAGCAGCGTGGTCGGGGGAGGGGCCACCGGGGAGCTGTTTTTT.

The V and J genes are TRBV19 and TRBJ1-5; no reliable D call. The CDR3 consists of 15 residues. Trimming shortened V by 0 bases and J by 3 bases, and 9 bases separated the two germline ends. The germline V gene has CDR1 LNHDA and CDR2 SQIVND (reference sequence). The CDR3 here is CASSIDWQDNQPQHF. CDR3 nucleotides: TGTGCCAGTAGTATAGATTGGCAGGACAATCAGCCCCAGCATTTT.

DNA for the CDR3: TGTGCCAGCGGGGTGATTGGACAGGCAAGGATTGGGCCCTACGAGCAGTACTTC. It yields the protein CASGVIGQARIGPYEQYF. V is TRBV7-8 and J is TRBJ2-7; 7 nucleotides align to TRBD1. From germline, CDR1 is SGHVS and CDR2 FQNEAQ. This CDR3 spans 18 amino acids. V shed 8 bases and J 2 bases; nucleotides not matched to a gene: 21.

The chain employs TRBV5-5 and TRBJ2-3; D is unclear. Between the trimmed V and J ends, which lost 0 bases and 5 bases, there was a span of 13 bases. Germline values: CDR1 SGHKS, CDR2 YYEKEE (reference sequence). The CDR3 covers 15 residues. The CDR3, as DNA: TGTGCCAGCAGCTTGGGAACAAGCGTGATAGATACGCAGTATTTT. Its protein is CASSLGTSVIDTQYF. Looking up the rest from reference TRBV5-5 and TRBJ2-3 gives the full variable domain: DAGVTQSPTHLIKTRGQQVTLRCSPISGHKSVSWYQQVLGQGPQFIFQYYEKEERGRGNFPDRFSARQFPNYSSELNVNALLLGDSALYLCASSLGTSVIDTQYFGPGTRLTVL.

The chain uses TRBV6-5 and TRBJ1-2; D gene unclear. Trimming shortened V by 4 bases and J by 3 bases, and 15 bases separated the two germline ends. The CDR3 has 15 residues. Per the germline V gene, CDR1 is MNHEY and CDR2 is SVGAGI. CDR3 region: CASSSTRTTYYGYTF. The DNA of the CDR3 is TGTGCCAGCAGTTCCACAAGGACTACCTACTATGGCTACACCTTC.

The chain employs TRBV7-8 and TRBJ2-7; D is undetermined. Trimming stripped 3 bases from V and 7 bases from J, with 13 bases between. Per germline, CDR1 SGHVS and CDR2 FQNEAQ. This CDR3 has 13 amino acids. In nucleotides, the CDR3 is TGTGCCAGCAGCTTTGCTACTCAAGGGGAGCAGTACTTC. Translated: CASSFATQGEQYF.

The V and J genes are TRBV7-9 and TRBJ1-2; D is perhaps TRBD1 (6 bases). Trimming removed 3 bases at V and 4 bases at J, with 12 bases between. This CDR3 contains 14 residues. Germline V gene sequence: CDR1 SEHNR, CDR2 FQNEAQ (reference sequence). The CDR3 DNA reads TGTGCCAGCAGCTTGACAGGACCCTTCTATGGCTACACCTTC. This encodes CASSLTGPFYGYTF. The full variable domain, completed using reference TRBV7-9 and TRBJ1-2, is DTGVSQNPRHKITKRGQNVTFRCDPISEHNRLYWYRQTLGQGPEFLTYFQNEAQLEKSRLLSDRFSAERPKGSFSTLEIQRTEQGDSAMYLCASSLTGPFYGYTFGSGTRLTVV.

This clone has a single count. The V and J genes are TRBV6-6 and TRBJ1-4, with 8 positions matching TRBD1. V shed 5 bases, J shed 8 bases, and the junction held 13 bases outside the gene matches. The germline V gene has CDR1 MNHNY and CDR2 SVGAGI (reference sequence). CDR3 length: 16 residues. CDR3 sequence reads: CASSPPSGGAEEKLFF. The CDR3 DNA is TGTGCCAGCAGTCCACCATCAGGGGGCGCTGAGGAAAAACTGTTTTTT.